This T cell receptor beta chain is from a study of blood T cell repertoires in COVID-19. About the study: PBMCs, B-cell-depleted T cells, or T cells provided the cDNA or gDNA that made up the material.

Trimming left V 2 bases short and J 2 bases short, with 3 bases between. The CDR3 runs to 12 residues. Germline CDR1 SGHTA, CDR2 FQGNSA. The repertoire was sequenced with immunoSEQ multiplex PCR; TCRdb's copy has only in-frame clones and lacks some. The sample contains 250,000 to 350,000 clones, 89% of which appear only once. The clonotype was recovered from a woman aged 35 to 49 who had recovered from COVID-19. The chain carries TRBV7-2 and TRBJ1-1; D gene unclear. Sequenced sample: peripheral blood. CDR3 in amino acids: CASSLYNTEAFF. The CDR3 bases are TGTGCCAGCAGCTTATATAACACTGAAGCTTTCTTT.